One and the same sample provided the 25 T cell receptor beta chains below, sequenced in a study of molecular identifiers for immune sequencing clone quantification. TCRdb processed the PCR reads anew with MiXCR; each CDR3 protein has one entry. The sample consists of fewer than 350,000 distinct CDR3 sequences, roughly 24% of them appearing once. The material sequenced was naive CD8+ T cells from blood, with Jurkat cell RNA spiked in. The subset was: FACS-sorted CD8+CD4-CCR7+CD45RA+ naive T cells. The receptor source for this set is a human donor in good health. Some libraries in this study had Jurkat cell RNA spiked in.

CDR3 residues: CSVDGTLSYNEQFF. In DNA form, the CDR3 reads TGCAGCGTCGACGGGACACTATCCTACAATGAGCAGTTCTTC. The rearrangement joins TRBV29-1 to TRBJ2-1, with D possibly being TRBD1 (6 bases). Deletions cut 6 bases from V and 1 base from J, with 13 bases between. CDR3 size: 14 residues. Per germline, CDR1 SQVTM and CDR2 ANQGSEA.

In this sample, this clonotype turned up a few times. The chain links TRBV30 to TRBJ2-2, with D unresolved. This CDR3 has 13 amino acids. Germline V lookup: CDR1 GTSNPN, CDR2 SVGIG (reference sequence). Deletions cut 2 bases from V and 5 bases from J, with 9 bases between. The CDR3 DNA reads TGTGCCTGGAGTTTATCCGGGACCGGGGAGCTGTTTTTT. Translating gives CAWSLSGTGELFF.

This clonotype was counted many times. The chain is built from TRBV27 and TRBJ2-4; D gene uncertain. V lost 5 bases, J lost 6 bases, and 17 bases lay in between. Germline CDR1 is MNHEY and CDR2 is SMNVEV (reference sequence). The CDR3 is 15 residues long. The CDR3 DNA is TGTGCCAGCAGTCCGTGGGAAGGTCAGCTAAACATTCAGTACTTC. It codes for CASSPWEGQLNIQYF.

This clonotype has a handful of counts. V usage is TRBV7-6 and J usage is TRBJ2-7; 9 bases match TRBD1. CDR1 is SGHVS and CDR2 is FNYEAQ in the germline V gene. This CDR3 spans 14 amino acids. Trimming cost V 8 bases and J 7 bases; bases outside gene matches: 12. The CDR3 spells CASAPGTGYREQYF. The CDR3 region has the DNA TGTGCCAGCGCTCCCGGGACAGGGTATCGAGAGCAGTACTTC.

This clonotype was detected a few times. The chain employs TRBV7-9 and TRBJ2-7; 7 bases fit TRBD2. Unmatched junction bases numbered 6, after V lost 4 bases and J lost 3 bases. There are 14 residues in the CDR3. Per the germline V gene, CDR1 is SEHNR and CDR2 is FQNEAQ (reference sequence). The CDR3 sequence is CASSSASGFYEQYF. Written as DNA, the CDR3 is TGTGCCAGCAGCTCGGCTAGCGGTTTCTACGAGCAGTACTTC.

As DNA, the CDR3 is TGTGCCAGCTCACCACCGCCCGCGTTTAGGGCCGACGAGCAGTACTTC. This translates into CASSPPPAFRADEQYF. The chain is built from TRBV18 and TRBJ2-7; D unclear. The CDR3 spans 16 residues. V lost 0 bases, J lost 5 bases, and 17 bases lay in between. Germline CDR1 KGHSH, CDR2 LQKENI.

About this clonotype itself: Just one base apart from a much larger clone, this may be a read error. The chain is built from TRBV20-1 and TRBJ2-7; D is uncertain. The CDR3 is 13 amino acids. Per the germline V gene, CDR1 is DFQATT and CDR2 is SNEGSKA (reference sequence). Trimming took 7 bases from V and 1 from J, leaving 14 bases between them. This CDR3 is CSGEELASYEQYF. CDR3 bases: TGCAGTGGGGAAGAGCTGGCTTCCTACGAGCAGTACTTC.

In its sample, this clonotype was seen many times. The V call is TRBV7-9, the J call TRBJ2-1, with D unclear. The CDR3 extends over 11 amino acids. V gave up 3 bases and J gave up 9 bases, with 6 bases separating them. Germline CDR1 is SEHNR and CDR2 is FQNEAQ (reference sequence). The CDR3 protein is CASSLPVEQFF. The CDR3 bases are TGTGCCAGCAGCTTGCCGGTTGAGCAGTTCTTC. Full variable domain (rest looked up from reference TRBV7-9 and TRBJ2-1): DTGVSQNPRHKITKRGQNVTFRCDPISEHNRLYWYRQTLGQGPEFLTYFQNEAQLEKSRLLSDRFSAERPKGSFSTLEIQRTEQGDSAMYLCASSLPVEQFFGPGTRLTVL.

For this clonotype: A much larger clone sits a single nucleotide away, making a read error possible. The V gene is TRBV13, the J gene TRBJ2-5, with D possibly TRBD2 on 6 matching bases. CDR3 length: 16 amino acids. The germline V gene has CDR1 PRHDT and CDR2 FYEKMQ (reference sequence). Trimming removed 2 bases from V and 7 bases from J, with 20 bases in between. CDR3 region: CASSLLLACLEGTQYF. The CDR3, as DNA: TGTGCCAGCAGCTTATTGCTAGCGTGCCTTGAGGGGACCCAGTACTTC.

The rearrangement uses TRBV10-1 and TRBJ2-1; no firm D call. Germline-derived CDR1 and CDR2 are WNHNN and SYGVQD (reference sequence). This CDR3 spans 17 amino acids. V lost 0 bases to trimming and J lost 2 bases, with 14 bases between them. CDR3 amino acids: CASSESPPPNPYNEQFF. CDR3 nucleotides: TGCGCCAGCAGTGAGTCGCCCCCACCAAACCCCTACAATGAGCAGTTCTTC.

This clonotype was seen only a few times. This rearrangement joins TRBV6-2 or TRBV6-3 to TRBJ2-7; no clear D gene. Germline V gives CDR1 MNHEY, CDR2 SVGEGT. V was pared by 3 bases and J by 6 bases, with 9 bases between. The CDR3 spans 12 residues. The CDR3 region is CASSYQATEQYF. The CDR3 DNA is TGTGCCAGCAGTTATCAGGCGACCGAGCAGTACTTC.

This clonotype has only a few counts. The V and J genes are TRBV7-9 and TRBJ2-5; D is unresolved. The V gene's germline CDR1 is SEHNR and CDR2 FQNEAQ (reference sequence). The CDR3 is made up of 14 amino acids. The V gene lost 1 base and the J gene lost 7 bases, with 13 bases spanning the gap. In DNA, the CDR3 is TGTGCCAGCAGCTTAGTGTCATCCTGGGCGACCCAGTACTTC. It is translated as CASSLVSSWATQYF.

The rearrangement links TRBV7-2 to TRBJ2-7; tentatively, D is TRBD2 (6 bases). There are 15 residues in the CDR3. Germline lookup yields CDR1 SGHTA and CDR2 FQGNSA. Deletions cut 11 bases from V and 3 bases from J, with 23 bases between. The CDR3 protein is CAGTPHRDFSYEQYF. The CDR3 nucleotides read TGTGCCGGCACTCCACATCGGGACTTTAGCTACGAGCAGTACTTC.

The J gene is TRBJ1-5, the V gene TRBV6-5; tentative D call: TRBD1 (6 bases). V lost 5 bases and J lost 4, with 12 bases in between. This CDR3 region has 14 residues. Germline CDR1 reads MNHEY; CDR2 reads SVGAGI. DNA for the CDR3: TGTGCCAGCAGTCAGGACAGTTTGAATCAGCCCCAGCATTTT. It yields the protein CASSQDSLNQPQHF.

J is TRBJ2-1 and V is TRBV29-1; 8 nucleotides line up with TRBD2. V lost 8 bases, J lost 4 bases, and 22 bases stayed unmatched. Germline V gives CDR1 SQVTM, CDR2 ANQGSEA. The CDR3 covers 18 residues. This CDR3 is CSSEVEDGGGPDYNEQFF. DNA of the CDR3: TGCAGCTCAGAAGTGGAGGACGGGGGGGGCCCAGATTACAATGAGCAGTTCTTC.

This clonotype was found a few times. The J gene is TRBJ1-1, the V gene TRBV27; TRBD1 is a possible D gene (6 bases). This CDR3 comprises 13 residues. CDR1 is MNHEY, CDR2 SMNVEV, per germline (reference sequence). V was clipped by 3 bases and J by 6 bases, with 11 bases between them. The CDR3 here is CASSFTGRAEAFF. The CDR3 DNA reads TGTGCCAGCAGTTTCACAGGGCGCGCTGAAGCTTTCTTT.

This clonotype has just a few counts. This chain uses TRBV10-2 with TRBJ2-3, with TRBD2 matching 15 bases. The V gene end was trimmed by 3 bases and the J gene end by 4 bases; junction bases not matched to a gene: 5. Germline loops: CDR1 WSHSY, CDR2 SAAADI. The CDR3 extends over 17 amino acids. CDR3 DNA sequence: TGCGCCAGCAGTGACGGGACTAGCGGGGGGTTTGCAGATACGCAGTATTTT. The encoded protein is CASSDGTSGGFADTQYF.

This clonotype was observed a few times. V gene TRBV7-2 combines with J gene TRBJ2-7; D gene ambiguous. The CDR3 contains 15 residues. V was pared by 5 bases and J by 0 bases, with 14 bases between. Germline loops: CDR1 SGHTA, CDR2 FQGNSA. Here the CDR3 reads CASSPPGRTSYEQYF. The CDR3, as DNA: TGTGCCAGCAGCCCCCCCGGGCGGACCTCCTACGAGCAGTACTTC.

The gene calls are TRBV6-5 and TRBJ2-1; 7 bases fit TRBD1. Germline CDR1 reads MNHEY; CDR2 reads SVGAGI. The CDR3 runs 15 residues. Losses at the gene ends were 0 bases for V and 4 bases for J; bases not matched to a gene: 3. CDR3 in DNA: TGTGCCAGCAGTTACTCTTGGGGACAGTACAATGAGCAGTTCTTC. Translating gives CASSYSWGQYNEQFF.

On this clonotype: A clone one base away is much larger, so this may be a read error. The chain couples TRBV28 to TRBJ1-5, with D possibly matching TRBD1 (5 bases). The V end lost 5 bases, the J end lost 6 bases, and 17 bases lay between the germline ends. The V gene's germline CDR1 is MDHEN and CDR2 SYDVKM. The CDR3 length is 15 residues. The CDR3 protein is CASSLPPGRTQPQHF. The CDR3 DNA reads TGTGCCAGCAGTCTCCCCCCAGGGAGGACTCAGCCCCAGCATTTT.

In the case of this clonotype: A much larger clone lies a single base off, so this may be a read error. This sequence joins TRBV29-1 and TRBJ1-1, with 7 bases matching TRBD1. Germline loops: CDR1 SQVTM, CDR2 ANQGSEA. This CDR3 contains 12 residues. CDR3 nucleotides: TGCGGCACAGCAGGGGGAAACACTGAAGCTTTCTTT. The encoded protein is CGTAGGNTEAFF. Variable domain in full (rest from reference TRBV29-1 and TRBJ1-1): SAVISQKPSRDICQRGTSLTIQCQVDSQVTMMFWYRQQPGQSLTLIATANQGSEATYESGFVIDKFPISRPNLTFSTLTVSNMSPEDSSIYLCGTAGGNTEAFFGQGTRLTVV.

The chain carries TRBV27 and TRBJ2-7; 7 bases line up with TRBD1. Germline loops: CDR1 MNHEY, CDR2 SMNVEV (reference sequence). The CDR3 runs to 14 residues. V trimming: 2 bases; J trimming: 3 bases; junction bases outside the gene matches: 4. Here the CDR3 reads CASSLAGTDYEQYF. The CDR3 nucleotides read TGTGCCAGCAGTTTAGCCGGGACAGACTACGAGCAGTACTTC.

Comments on this clonotype: A read error is possible here, since a much larger clone lies one base away. The chain employs TRBV12-3 or TRBV12-4 and TRBJ1-1; possible D gene TRBD1, 6 bases. V gave up 10 bases and J gave up 11 bases, with 29 bases separating them. The CDR3 covers 15 residues. Here the CDR3 reads CAIRTTQGYGGSAFF. CDR3 nucleotides: TGTGCCATCAGAACTACGCAGGGGTACGGGGGGTCGGCTTTCTTT.

This clonotype was counted between two and nine times. CDR3 sequence (DNA): TGTGCCAGCAGTGAATATACGTCCCAGGGTATCTACGAGCAGTACTTC. This translates into CASSEYTSQGIYEQYF. V and J are TRBV25-1 and TRBJ2-7, with D tentatively TRBD1 (5 bases). CDR3 size: 16 residues. Trimming pared 0 bases from V and 3 bases from J, leaving 15 bases between. CDR1 and CDR2 from the germline V gene are MGHDK and SYGVNS.

The chain employs TRBV7-2 and TRBJ2-5; weak D call: TRBD2 (6 bases). From germline, CDR1 is SGHTA and CDR2 FQGNSA. V lost 1 base, J lost 2 bases, and 14 bases lay in between. The CDR3 loop spans 16 amino acids. The CDR3 sequence: CASSLVRADYQETQYF. The CDR3 nucleotides are TGTGCCAGCAGCTTAGTGCGAGCGGACTATCAAGAGACCCAGTACTTC.